Shown below are 17 T cell receptor beta chains from a single sample sequenced in a study of T-cell reconstitution after alpha-beta-depleted transplantation in children (TCRdb year 2016). The meaning of the sample's treatment or condition label: allogeneic hematopoietic cell transplantation with graft depleted of TCRalphabeta T cells and CD19 B cells. Library method: PCR. The instrument was an Illumina HiSeq 2500. TCR library preparation used molecular barcoding, with unique molecular identifiers applied to normalize quantification of the TCRbeta repertoire. Clones were called with MiXCR by TCRdb after fastp trimmed the public reads at Q25, and only in-frame beta chains were retained. A single entry per CDR3 protein holds the most common genes and DNA from its merged rows. The table for this sample lists approximately 980,000 distinct CDR3 sequences; roughly 29% of them were counted only once. Roughly 28% of the sample goes to the ten largest clones.

The sample here was PBMCs, mostly from graft donor cells, taken 360 days after TCRalphabeta/CD19-depleted stem cell transplant. The source of these receptors is a boy in the first two years of life who had a stem cell transplant for SCID, so the T cells may come from the graft donor.

The gene calls are TRBV7-8 and TRBJ2-2; D is perhaps TRBD2 (6 bases). V was pared by 5 bases and J by 3 bases, with 16 bases between. Germline V CDR1 and CDR2: SGHVS, FQNEAQ. The CDR3 has 16 amino acids. Here the CDR3 DNA reads TGTGCCAGCAGCCTGGGGAGGTGGGGCTACACCGGGGAGCTGTTTTTT. As protein: CASSLGRWGYTGELFF.

The chain couples TRBV12-3 or TRBV12-4 to TRBJ1-4; maybe TRBD1 (5 bases). V shed 9 bases and J shed 8 bases, with 16 bases lying between them. The length of the CDR3 is 13 residues. The CDR3 is CASGGSAVEKLFF. The CDR3 DNA sequence: TGTGCCAGTGGGGGGTCCGCGGTCGAAAAACTGTTTTTT.

The chain couples TRBV3-1 to TRBJ2-3, with 12 bases fitting TRBD2. J gave up 4 bases and V 4 bases, and 9 bases lay outside the gene matches. Germline loops: CDR1 LGHDT, CDR2 YNNKEL (reference sequence). CDR3 length: 17 amino acids. The CDR3: CASSPRTSGDLADTQYF. As DNA, the CDR3 is TGTGCCAGCAGCCCCCGGACTAGCGGGGATCTGGCAGATACGCAGTATTTT.

This clonotype has just one count. The chain joins TRBV27 to TRBJ2-3, with D uncertain. Trimming took 2 bases from V and 3 from J, leaving 9 bases between them. The CDR3 length is 14 residues. Germline-derived CDR1 and CDR2 are MNHEY and SMNVEV (reference sequence). The CDR3 here is CASSLMSQTDTQYF. The CDR3 coding sequence is TGTGCCAGCAGTTTAATGTCCCAGACAGATACGCAGTATTTT.

The CDR3 nucleotides are TGTGCCAGCAGTTCACCAGGGATCTTCTATGGCTACACCTTC. Protein: CASSSPGIFYGYTF. The chain recombines TRBV6-5 with TRBJ1-2; D might be TRBD1 (5 bases). This CDR3 has 14 residues. With 4 bases removed from V and 4 bases from J, the gap between germline ends came to 13 bases. Germline CDR1 reads MNHEY; CDR2 reads SVGAGI.

This clonotype was found a few times. V usage is TRBV20-1 and J usage is TRBJ1-5; weak D call: TRBD1 (5 bases). The CDR3 is made up of 16 amino acids. Germline assignment: CDR1 DFQATT and CDR2 SNEGSKA (reference sequence). Trimming took off 6 bases at V and 3 bases at J, with 21 bases between the two ends. The chain's CDR3 is CSARSETDTDNQPQHF. In DNA form, the CDR3 reads TGCAGTGCGCGGAGTGAAACGGACACCGACAATCAGCCCCAGCATTTT.

Only a few counts were recorded for this clonotype. CDR3 DNA: TGTGCCAGCAGACAGCGGGGGGGGCTGGAATCCGGGGAGCTGTTTTTT. It is translated as CASRQRGGLESGELFF. The chain carries TRBV27 and TRBJ2-2; 10 nucleotides align to TRBD2. V lost 6 bases to trimming and J lost 6 bases; unmatched junction nucleotides: 10. Germline values: CDR1 MNHEY, CDR2 SMNVEV (reference sequence). This CDR3 is 16 amino acids long.

The chain uses TRBV7-4 and TRBJ1-2, with D possibly TRBD1 on 5 matching bases. V was trimmed by 1 base and J by 4 bases, leaving 25 bases between them. CDR1 SGHVT and CDR2 SQSDAQ come from the germline V gene. This CDR3 comprises 19 residues. CDR3 amino acids: CASSLEGARDSLSPYGYTF. For the CDR3, the DNA is TGTGCCAGCAGCTTAGAAGGGGCCAGGGATAGTTTGTCCCCCTATGGCTACACCTTC.

This clonotype appeared a few times. J is TRBJ2-2 and V is TRBV20-1, with D hard to call. Germline V gene sequence: CDR1 DFQATT, CDR2 SNEGSKA (reference sequence). The V and J ends lost 0 bases and 4 bases respectively, with 12 bases between them. The CDR3 covers 15 residues. In nucleotides, the CDR3 is TGCAGTGCTAGAGATAGCTTAGCCTTCACCGGGGAGCTGTTTTTT. Amino acid sequence: CSARDSLAFTGELFF.

The chain links TRBV15 to TRBJ1-4; D gene unclear. The CDR3 covers 16 residues. Germline loops: CDR1 LNHNV, CDR2 YYDKDF (reference sequence). Trimming pared 3 bases from V and 8 bases from J, leaving 19 bases between. As DNA, the CDR3 is TGTGCCACCAGCAGCGAATCGGACCTCGGAGGCGAAAAACTGTTTTTT. This encodes CATSSESDLGGEKLFF.

This chain joins TRBV7-2 and TRBJ1-1; D is unresolved. CDR1 SGHTA and CDR2 FQGNSA come from the germline V gene. V lost 2 bases and J 8 bases, leaving 12 bases between the germline ends. The CDR3 runs 13 residues. The DNA of the CDR3 is TGTGCCAGCAGCTTAACGAATAATCTAGAAGCTTTCTTT. Protein product: CASSLTNNLEAFF.

The chain links TRBV24-1 to TRBJ2-1, with D possibly being TRBD2 (5 bases). The V gene's germline CDR1 is KGHDR and CDR2 SFDVKD. This CDR3 spans 13 amino acids. Trimming pared 8 bases from V and 1 base from J, leaving 8 bases between. CDR3 sequence (DNA): TGTGCCACCAATAAGCGGTCCTACAATGAGCAGTTCTTC. It codes for CATNKRSYNEQFF.

The chain has TRBV20-1 and TRBJ2-1; 7 bases are a match to TRBD2. The germline V gene encodes CDR1 DFQATT and CDR2 SNEGSKA (reference sequence). The V segment lost 4 bases and the J segment 0 bases; nucleotides outside the gene matches: 6. The CDR3 covers 15 residues. CDR3 bases: TGCAGTGCTAAGCGGGACGCCACCTCCTACAATGAGCAGTTCTTC. Translating gives CSAKRDATSYNEQFF.

V is TRBV2 and J is TRBJ2-7; TRBD1 aligns across 7 bases. V shed 7 bases, J shed 2 bases, and the junction held 8 bases outside the gene matches. Germline lookup yields CDR1 SNHLY and CDR2 FYNNEI. This CDR3 has 14 amino acids. CDR3 DNA: TGTGCCAGCACCCCCGGGACAGTTGCCTACGAGCAGTACTTC. It translates to CASTPGTVAYEQYF.

This clonotype showed up just a few times. The V call is TRBV9, the J call TRBJ1-1; D call uncertain. CDR1 and CDR2 (germline): SGDLS, YYNGEE. CDR3 length: 14 residues. V was trimmed by 0 bases and J by 1 base, leaving 7 bases between them. This chain's CDR3 is CASSVVSSNTEAFF. For the CDR3, the DNA is TGTGCCAGCAGCGTAGTTTCCTCGAACACTGAAGCTTTCTTT.

The chain combines TRBV12-3 or TRBV12-4 with TRBJ2-5; perhaps D is TRBD1 or TRBD2 (6 bases each). Trimming stripped 6 bases from V and 5 bases from J, with 25 bases between. The length of the CDR3 is 17 residues. Here the CDR3 DNA reads TGTGCCAGCAGGAGGTGGTTCGGCAGGGGAGGTTCGGAGACCCAGTACTTC. Residues: CASRRWFGRGGSETQYF.

The chain joins TRBV7-2 to TRBJ2-5; D gene uncertain. The CDR3 extends over 16 amino acids. With 3 bases removed from V and 1 base from J, the gap between germline ends came to 15 bases. Looked up from germline, CDR1 is SGHTA and CDR2 is FQGNSA. CDR3 sequence (DNA): TGTGCCAGCAGCTTCCCATCGGACCTGCCCCAAGAGACCCAGTACTTC. This sequence encodes CASSFPSDLPQETQYF.